This T cell receptor beta chain emerged from a study of blood T cell repertoires in COVID-19. Germline V lookup: CDR1 SGHDN, CDR2 FVKESK. The CDR3 is 15 amino acids. V lost 2 bases to trimming and J lost 6 bases; unmatched junction nucleotides: 5. Libraries were prepared by immunoSEQ multiplex PCR; TCRdb keeps only in-frame clonotypes and omits some of them. The sample consists of a few hundred thousand clones, about 88% of them appearing once. The source of this sequence is a man aged 45 to 65 with COVID-19, enrolled during active disease. J is TRBJ2-1 and V is TRBV14, with 9 bases fitting TRBD2. The sequenced material came from peripheral blood. CDR3 sequence (DNA): TGTGCCAGCAGCCAAATAGCGGGAGTTCGCAATGAGCAGTTCTTC. This gives the protein CASSQIAGVRNEQFF.